This T cell receptor (beta chain) was sequenced in a study of T cells in localized non-small cell lung cancer. The study's findings and limits: Those with higher blood T cell density had longer overall survival. Uninvolved nearby lung showed the greatest T cell clonality, exceeding that found in tumor. When the top 100 tumor clones were examined, a median approximately 62 of them also appeared in the adjacent lung, which was paired and uninvolved.

About this clone itself: Its target is not known.

Generated by immunoSEQ multiplex PCR, the TCRdb table keeps only in-frame clones and is missing some. The repertoire holds approximately 4,500 clones, with 30% as singletons. Trimming pared 1 base from V and 1 base from J, leaving 11 bases between. This CDR3 has 15 residues. Germline V gene lookup returns CDR1 LGHNT and CDR2 FRNRAP. This TCR was recovered from a male donor aged 60 or over with stage I lung adenocarcinoma. The gene calls are TRBV12-5 and TRBJ2-7; tentatively, D is TRBD1 or TRBD2 (5 bases each). This sample comprised lung tumor tissue, obtained before any cancer treatment. This CDR3 is CASGLGWDGSYEQYF. The CDR3 DNA reads as TGTGCTAGTGGTTTGGGATGGGACGGGTCCTACGAGCAGTACTTC.